This T cell receptor (beta chain) appears in the sequencing data of a study of blood T cell repertoires in COVID-19. Study-level information: COVID-19 samples collected from the United States, Italy and Spain covered acute and convalescent phases. In each case, the material was cDNA or gDNA derived from T cells, B-cell-depleted T cells, or PBMCs.

In the original processing: Reference gene primer amplification gave estimated nucleated cell counts. Measured with immunoSEQ multiplex PCR; TCRdb has only the in-frame clones, and not every one. The D gene and trimming were derived from the DNA, and the V and J assignments and clone size from that table. Of fewer than 650,000 clones in the sample, approximately 91% were seen once. Germline V lookup: CDR1 MNHGY, CDR2 SVAAGI. Trimming cost V 3 bases and J 3 bases; bases outside gene matches: 2. The CDR3 is 13 residues long. Enrollment of patients from Seattle took place during active infection, with longitudinal follow-up.

This sequence joins TRBV6-9 and TRBJ2-7; 7 bases line up with TRBD1. This TCR was recovered from a woman between 45 and 60 years old with COVID-19, enrolled during active disease. The material sequenced was peripheral blood. CDR3 region: CASSYRDSYEQYF. CDR3 in DNA: TGTGCCAGCAGTTACCGGGACAGCTACGAGCAGTACTTC.